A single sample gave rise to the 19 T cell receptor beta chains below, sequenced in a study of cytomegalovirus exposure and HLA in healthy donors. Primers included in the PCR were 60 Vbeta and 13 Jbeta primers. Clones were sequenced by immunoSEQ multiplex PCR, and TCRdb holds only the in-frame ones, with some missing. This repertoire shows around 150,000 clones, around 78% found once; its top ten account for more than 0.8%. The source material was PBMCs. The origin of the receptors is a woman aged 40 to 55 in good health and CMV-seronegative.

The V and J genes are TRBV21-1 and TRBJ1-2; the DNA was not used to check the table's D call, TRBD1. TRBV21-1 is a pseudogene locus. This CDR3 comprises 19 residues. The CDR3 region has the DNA TGTGCCAGCAGCAAAGAGAACTCGCAGCGGAGGACAGAAGACTATGGCTACACCTTC. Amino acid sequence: CASSKENSQRRTEDYGYTF.

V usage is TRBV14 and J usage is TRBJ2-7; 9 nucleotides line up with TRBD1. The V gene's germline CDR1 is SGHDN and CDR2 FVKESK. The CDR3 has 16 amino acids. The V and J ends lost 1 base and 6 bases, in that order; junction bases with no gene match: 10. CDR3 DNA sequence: TGTGCCAGCAGCCAAGGGAGTCGACAGGGGGTGTTCGAGCAGTACTTC. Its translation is CASSQGSRQGVFEQYF.

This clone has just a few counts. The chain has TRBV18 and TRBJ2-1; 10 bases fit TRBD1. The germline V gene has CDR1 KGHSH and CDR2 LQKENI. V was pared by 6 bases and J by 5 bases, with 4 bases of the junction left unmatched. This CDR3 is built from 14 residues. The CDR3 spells CASSRGTGDNEQFF. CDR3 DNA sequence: TGTGCCAGCTCCCGAGGGACAGGGGACAATGAGCAGTTCTTC.

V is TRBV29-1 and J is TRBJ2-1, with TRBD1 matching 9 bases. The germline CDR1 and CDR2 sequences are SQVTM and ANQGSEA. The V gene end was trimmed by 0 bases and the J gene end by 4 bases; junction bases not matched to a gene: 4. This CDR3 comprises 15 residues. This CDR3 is CSVEDWGQGYNEQFF. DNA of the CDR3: TGCAGCGTTGAAGATTGGGGACAGGGATACAATGAGCAGTTCTTC.

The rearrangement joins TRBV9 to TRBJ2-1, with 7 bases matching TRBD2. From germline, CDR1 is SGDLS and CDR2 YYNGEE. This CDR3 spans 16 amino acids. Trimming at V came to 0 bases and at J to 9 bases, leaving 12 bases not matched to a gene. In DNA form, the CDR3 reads TGTGCCAGCAGCGTAGGAATCGCGGGAGAAACTCTTGAGCAGTTCTTC. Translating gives CASSVGIAGETLEQFF.

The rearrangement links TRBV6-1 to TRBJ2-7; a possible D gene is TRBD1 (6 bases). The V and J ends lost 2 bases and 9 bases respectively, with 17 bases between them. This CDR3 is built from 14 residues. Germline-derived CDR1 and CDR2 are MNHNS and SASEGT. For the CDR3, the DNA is TGTGCCAGCAGTGAACGGGACACCCCGCAGGTGCAGTACTTC. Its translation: CASSERDTPQVQYF.

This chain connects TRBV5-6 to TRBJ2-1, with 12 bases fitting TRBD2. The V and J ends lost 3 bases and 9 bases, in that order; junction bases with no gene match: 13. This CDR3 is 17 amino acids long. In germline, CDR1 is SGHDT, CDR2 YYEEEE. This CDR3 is CASSYLGLASGRVEQFF. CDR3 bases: TGTGCCAGCAGCTACCTGGGGTTGGCTAGCGGGAGGGTTGAGCAGTTCTTC.

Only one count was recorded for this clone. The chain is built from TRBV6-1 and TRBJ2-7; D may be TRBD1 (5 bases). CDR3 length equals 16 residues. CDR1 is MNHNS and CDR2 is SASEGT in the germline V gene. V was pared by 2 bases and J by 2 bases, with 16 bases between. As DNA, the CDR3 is TGTGCCAGCAGTGAATGGGGCAGCCAGGTCACCTACGAGCAGTACTTC. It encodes CASSEWGSQVTYEQYF.

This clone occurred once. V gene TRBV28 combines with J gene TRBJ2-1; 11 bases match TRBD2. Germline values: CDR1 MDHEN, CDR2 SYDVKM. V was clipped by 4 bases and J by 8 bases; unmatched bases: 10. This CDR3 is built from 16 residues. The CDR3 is CASSSFSGRAVDEQFF. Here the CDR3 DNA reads TGTGCCAGCAGTTCGTTTAGCGGGAGGGCCGTCGATGAGCAGTTCTTC.

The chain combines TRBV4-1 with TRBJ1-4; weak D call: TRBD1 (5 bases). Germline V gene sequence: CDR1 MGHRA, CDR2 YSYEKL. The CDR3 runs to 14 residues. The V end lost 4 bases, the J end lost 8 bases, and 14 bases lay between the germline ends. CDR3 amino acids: CASSLQGGGEKLFF. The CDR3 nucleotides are TGCGCCAGCAGCCTCCAGGGCGGTGGGGAAAAACTGTTTTTT.

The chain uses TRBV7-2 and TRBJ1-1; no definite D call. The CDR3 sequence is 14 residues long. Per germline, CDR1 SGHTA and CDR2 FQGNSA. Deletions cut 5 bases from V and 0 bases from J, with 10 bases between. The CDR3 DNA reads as TGTGCCAGCAGCCCAGCCACAGTGAACACTGAAGCTTTCTTT. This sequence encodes CASSPATVNTEAFF.

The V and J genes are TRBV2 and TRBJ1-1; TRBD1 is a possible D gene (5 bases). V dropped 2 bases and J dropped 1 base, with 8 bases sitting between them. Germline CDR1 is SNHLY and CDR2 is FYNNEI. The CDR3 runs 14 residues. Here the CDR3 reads CASSEQGSNTEAFF. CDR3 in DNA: TGTGCCAGCAGTGAACAGGGCTCGAACACTGAAGCTTTCTTT.

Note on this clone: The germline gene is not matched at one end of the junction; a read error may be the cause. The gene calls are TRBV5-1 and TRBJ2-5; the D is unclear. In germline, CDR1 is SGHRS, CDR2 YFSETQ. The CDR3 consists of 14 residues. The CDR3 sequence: CASSLGHSQGTQYF. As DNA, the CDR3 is TGCGCCAGCAGCTTGGGACACTCACAAGGGACCCAGTACTTC.

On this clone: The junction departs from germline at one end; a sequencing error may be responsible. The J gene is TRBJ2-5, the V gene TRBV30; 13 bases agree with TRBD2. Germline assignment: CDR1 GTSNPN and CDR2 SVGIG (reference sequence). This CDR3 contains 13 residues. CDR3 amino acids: CAWTSGSQETQYF. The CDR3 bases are TGTGCTTGGACTAGCGGGAGTCAAGAGACCCAGTACTTC.

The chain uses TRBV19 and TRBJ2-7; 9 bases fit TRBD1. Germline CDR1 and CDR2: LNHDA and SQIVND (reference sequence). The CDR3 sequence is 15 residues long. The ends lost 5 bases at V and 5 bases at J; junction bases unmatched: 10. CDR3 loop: CASSAPGQGPNEQYF. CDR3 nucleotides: TGTGCCAGTAGTGCTCCGGGACAGGGTCCCAACGAGCAGTACTTC.

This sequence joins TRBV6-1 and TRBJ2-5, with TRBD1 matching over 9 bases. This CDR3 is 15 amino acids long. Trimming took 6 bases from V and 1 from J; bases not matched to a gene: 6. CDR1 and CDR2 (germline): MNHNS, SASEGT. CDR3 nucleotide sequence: TGTGCCAGCAGGCTTACGGACAGGGGCCAAGAGACCCAGTACTTC. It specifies CASRLTDRGQETQYF.

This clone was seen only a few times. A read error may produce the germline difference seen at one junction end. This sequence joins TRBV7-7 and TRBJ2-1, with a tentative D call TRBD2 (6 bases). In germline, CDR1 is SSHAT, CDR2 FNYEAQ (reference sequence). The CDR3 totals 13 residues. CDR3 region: CASSFGGLNEQFF. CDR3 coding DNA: TGTGCTAGCAGCTTTGGGGGGTTAAATGAGCAGTTCTTC.

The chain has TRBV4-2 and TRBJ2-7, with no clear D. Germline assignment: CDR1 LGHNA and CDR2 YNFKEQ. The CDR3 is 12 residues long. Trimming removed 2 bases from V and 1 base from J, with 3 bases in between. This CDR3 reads CASSQSSYEQYF. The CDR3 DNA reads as TGTGCCAGCAGCCAATCGTCCTACGAGCAGTACTTC.

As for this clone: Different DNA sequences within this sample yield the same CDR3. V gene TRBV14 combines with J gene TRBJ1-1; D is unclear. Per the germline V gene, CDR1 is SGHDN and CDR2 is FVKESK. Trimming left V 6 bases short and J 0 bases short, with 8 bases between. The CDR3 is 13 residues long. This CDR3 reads CASSPTVNTEAFF. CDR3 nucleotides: TGTGCCAGCAGTCCCACAGTGAACACTGAAGCTTTCTTT.